This is a list of T cell receptor beta chains from one sample in a study of cytomegalovirus exposure and HLA in healthy donors. Clones were read by immunoSEQ multiplex PCR, and TCRdb kept only the in-frame ones, dropping some. The table includes under 200,000 clones, 65% to 80% detected once. The sample comprised PBMCs. Every receptor here comes from a woman aged 35 to 49 in good health and CMV-seropositive. The CDR3 runs from the conserved cysteine through the conserved F or W. Each record gives: clone size, V gene, D gene, J gene, CDR3 protein, CDR3 DNA. D genes are given only for firm matches. Rows may omit the clone size; those that give it use once, few, many or a size class.

size: few
V: TRBV18
D: .
J: TRBJ1-2
CDR3: CASSPNSRESDYGYTF
DNA: TGTGCCAGCTCACCAAATTCGAGGGAATCGGACTATGGCTACACCTTC

size: .
V: TRBV4-1
D: TRBD1
J: TRBJ1-3
CDR3: CASSRQTGQGENTIYF
DNA: TGCGCCAGCAGCCGTCAGACGGGACAGGGAGAAAACACCATATATTTT

size: .
V: TRBV7-8
D: .
J: TRBJ1-5
CDR3: CASSLAYSQPQHF
DNA: TGTGCCAGCAGCTTAGCATACTCTCAGCCCCAGCATTTT

size: .
V: TRBV2
D: TRBD2
J: TRBJ2-2
CDR3: CASSPGLADTGELFF
DNA: TGTGCCAGCAGCCCGGGACTAGCGGACACCGGGGAGCTGTTTTTT

size: .
V: TRBV7-2
D: TRBD2
J: TRBJ2-3
CDR3: CASSLLAGAFTDTQYF
DNA: TGTGCCAGCAGCTTACTAGCGGGGGCCTTCACAGATACGCAGTATTTT

size: few
V: TRBV5-1
D: .
J: TRBJ2-7
CDR3: CASSLGGGASYEQYF
DNA: TGCGCCAGCAGCTTGGGGGGGGGCGCATCCTACGAGCAGTACTTC

size: once
V: TRBV29-1
D: .
J: TRBJ2-4
CDR3: CSVEAGGKNIQYF
DNA: TGCAGCGTTGAGGCTGGTGGCAAAAACATTCAGTACTTC

size: .
V: TRBV5-1
D: .
J: TRBJ2-1
CDR3: CASSLGDLVGNEQFF
DNA: TGCGCCAGCAGCTTGGGGGACTTAGTGGGGAATGAGCAGTTCTTC

size: .
V: TRBV4-1
D: TRBD2
J: TRBJ2-1
CDR3: CASTDAGVVNEQFF
DNA: TGCGCCAGCACCGACGCGGGGGTAGTCAATGAGCAGTTCTTC

size: .
V: TRBV18
D: TRBD1
J: TRBJ2-5
CDR3: CASSPLGQDLQETQYF
DNA: TGTGCCAGCTCACCTCTAGGACAGGACCTACAAGAGACCCAGTACTTC

size: .
V: TRBV9
D: .
J: TRBJ2-1
CDR3: CASSPRVAPYNEQFF
DNA: TGTGCCAGCAGCCCCCGGGTAGCTCCGTACAATGAGCAGTTCTTC

size: .
V: TRBV10-2
D: .
J: TRBJ1-5
CDR3: CASTPGYSNQPQHF
DNA: TGCGCCAGCACACCAGGATATAGCAATCAGCCCCAGCATTTT

size: .
V: TRBV7-6
D: TRBD1
J: TRBJ1-4
CDR3: CASSLGITGTEIF
DNA: TGTGCCAGCAGCTTAGGGATTACCGGGACAGAGATTTTT

size: .
V: TRBV7-2
D: TRBD2
J: TRBJ2-3
CDR3: CASSFSGSTDTQYF
DNA: TGTGCCAGCAGTTTTAGCGGGAGCACAGATACGCAGTATTTT

size: .
V: TRBV5-4
D: .
J: TRBJ2-3
CDR3: CASSPARVSGTDTQYF
DNA: TGTGCCAGCAGCCCCGCTCGAGTAAGCGGCACAGATACGCAGTATTTT

size: .
V: TRBV7-6
D: .
J: TRBJ2-3
CDR3: CASSARGADTQYF
DNA: TGTGCCAGCAGCGCCAGGGGGGCAGATACGCAGTATTTT

size: .
V: TRBV25-1
D: .
J: TRBJ1-1
CDR3: CASSEYRQAAEAFF
DNA: TGTGCCAGCAGTGAGTATCGACAGGCGGCTGAAGCTTTCTTT

size: .
V: TRBV10-2
D: .
J: TRBJ2-5
CDR3: CASRYQETQYF
DNA: TGCGCCAGCCGGTACCAAGAGACCCAGTACTTC

size: .
V: TRBV7-2
D: TRBD1
J: TRBJ1-1
CDR3: CASSFNRGNTEAFF
DNA: TGTGCCAGCAGCTTTAACAGGGGAAACACTGAAGCTTTCTTT

size: .
V: TRBV21-1
D: .
J: TRBJ2-5
CDR3: CADSPGAGIVRETQYF
DNA: TGTGCCGACTCCCCAGGAGCGGGGATTGTGCGAGAGACCCAGTACTTC

size: .
V: TRBV7-7
D: .
J: TRBJ2-5
CDR3: CASSPQGEETQYF
DNA: TGTGCCAGCAGCCCACAGGGAGAGGAGACCCAGTACTTC

size: .
V: TRBV7-9
D: TRBD2
J: TRBJ2-3
CDR3: CASSLGAAGGADTQYF
DNA: TGTGCCAGCAGCTTAGGGGCGGCGGGGGGCGCAGATACGCAGTATTTT

size: .
V: TRBV2
D: TRBD1
J: TRBJ1-1
CDR3: CASKRTGERIRNTEAFF
DNA: TGTGCCAGCAAAAGGACAGGGGAGAGAATCAGGAACACTGAAGCTTTCTTT

size: once
V: TRBV7-2
D: .
J: TRBJ2-5
CDR3: CASSLSTRQETQYF
DNA: TGTGCCAGCAGCTTATCAACGAGACAAGAGACCCAGTACTTC

size: .
V: TRBV11-3
D: TRBD1
J: TRBJ2-5
CDR3: CASRQGAGETQYF
DNA: TGTGCCAGCAGGCAGGGGGCCGGGGAGACCCAGTACTTC

size: few
V: TRBV9
D: TRBD2
J: TRBJ2-1
CDR3: CASSASGLAISYNEQFF
DNA: TGTGCCAGCAGCGCCTCGGGACTAGCGATCTCCTACAATGAGCAGTTCTTC

size: .
V: TRBV6-1
D: .
J: TRBJ1-2
CDR3: CASSEANRGTLGYGYTF
DNA: TGTGCCAGCAGTGAAGCTAACCGGGGTACCCTTGGCTATGGCTACACCTTC

size: .
V: TRBV19
D: .
J: TRBJ1-5
CDR3: CASRRGGAGNQPQHF
DNA: TGTGCCAGTAGAAGGGGAGGCGCGGGCAATCAGCCCCAGCATTTT

size: once
V: TRBV7-2
D: TRBD2
J: TRBJ2-2
CDR3: CASFALGGGNTGELFF
DNA: TGTGCCAGCTTCGCGCTTGGGGGGGGAAACACCGGGGAGCTGTTTTTT

size: .
V: TRBV4-3
D: .
J: TRBJ1-5
CDR3: CASSQEANNQPQHF
DNA: TGCGCCAGCAGCCAAGAGGCCAACAATCAGCCCCAGCATTTT

size: few
V: TRBV30
D: TRBD2
J: TRBJ2-1
CDR3: CAWSSGRRYNEQFF
DNA: TGTGCCTGGAGCAGCGGGAGGCGGTACAATGAGCAGTTCTTC

size: few
V: TRBV19
D: .
J: TRBJ2-5
CDR3: CASSLRIQETQYF
DNA: TGTGCCAGTAGTCTAAGAATACAAGAGACCCAGTACTTC

size: .
V: TRBV15
D: TRBD2
J: TRBJ2-7
CDR3: CGTSGLYEQYF
DNA: TGTGGGACTAGCGGGTTGTACGAGCAGTACTTC

size: .
V: TRBV5-6
D: TRBD2
J: TRBJ2-1
CDR3: CASSSWRGADTYNEQFF
DNA: TGTGCCAGCAGTTCCTGGCGGGGGGCTGATACGTACAATGAGCAGTTCTTC

size: .
V: TRBV7-2
D: TRBD1
J: TRBJ1-5
CDR3: CASSLWDRRGTQPQHF
DNA: TGTGCCAGCAGCTTATGGGACAGGAGAGGTACTCAGCCCCAGCATTTT

size: .
V: TRBV7-2
D: .
J: TRBJ2-5
CDR3: CASSFGAGATQTQYF
DNA: TGTGCCAGCAGCTTCGGGGCAGGGGCCACGCAGACCCAGTACTTC

size: .
V: TRBV6-6
D: .
J: TRBJ1-5
CDR3: CASSYWGANQPQHF
DNA: TGTGCCAGCAGTTACTGGGGAGCGAATCAGCCCCAGCATTTT

size: .
V: TRBV5-1
D: .
J: TRBJ2-5
CDR3: CASNGGNFRETQYF
DNA: TGCGCCAGCAACGGCGGGAATTTTCGAGAGACCCAGTACTTC

size: .
V: TRBV7-6
D: TRBD2
J: TRBJ2-2
CDR3: CASSPRLAATGELFF
DNA: TGTGCCAGCAGCCCACGACTAGCTGCCACCGGGGAGCTGTTTTTT

size: .
V: TRBV14
D: .
J: TRBJ2-5
CDR3: CASSQGAGTETQYF
DNA: TGTGCCAGCAGCCAAGGAGCAGGGACTGAGACCCAGTACTTC

size: .
V: TRBV29-1
D: TRBD1
J: TRBJ1-2
CDR3: CSVEGGTEGYGYTF
DNA: TGCAGCGTTGAAGGCGGGACAGAGGGCTATGGCTACACCTTC

size: few
V: TRBV7-2
D: .
J: TRBJ1-2
CDR3: CASIKGIAEQVYGYTF
DNA: TGTGCCAGCATTAAAGGGATTGCGGAACAGGTCTATGGCTACACCTTC

size: .
V: TRBV10-1
D: .
J: TRBJ2-7
CDR3: CASMGPSLGQIGYEQYF
DNA: TGCGCCAGCATGGGGCCGTCCCTTGGGCAGATCGGGTACGAGCAGTACTTC

size: .
V: TRBV19
D: .
J: TRBJ2-1
CDR3: CASSIDGQGGFYNEQFF
DNA: TGTGCCAGTAGTATAGACGGGCAGGGCGGTTTCTACAATGAGCAGTTCTTC

size: few
V: TRBV30
D: TRBD2
J: TRBJ2-3
CDR3: CAWAGGDTQYF
DNA: TGTGCCTGGGCCGGGGGGGATACGCAGTATTTT

size: .
V: TRBV19
D: .
J: TRBJ1-4
CDR3: CASSVQGQKGEKLFF
DNA: TGTGCCAGTAGTGTTCAAGGACAGAAAGGTGAAAAACTGTTTTTT

size: .
V: TRBV5-1
D: TRBD2
J: TRBJ2-1
CDR3: CASNSLAGGYNEQFF
DNA: TGCGCCAGCAACTCTTTAGCGGGGGGCTACAATGAGCAGTTCTTC

size: .
V: TRBV19
D: TRBD1
J: TRBJ1-1
CDR3: CASTPGDRDTEAFF
DNA: TGTGCCAGTACCCCCGGGGACAGGGACACTGAAGCTTTCTTT

size: .
V: TRBV7-2
D: .
J: TRBJ2-5
CDR3: CASSQGGQETQYF
DNA: TGTGCCAGCAGCCAGGGGGGCCAAGAGACCCAGTACTTC

size: .
V: TRBV11-2
D: TRBD2
J: TRBJ2-5
CDR3: CASSLVGTSSETQYF
DNA: TGTGCCAGCAGCTTAGTAGGGACTAGCAGCGAGACCCAGTACTTC